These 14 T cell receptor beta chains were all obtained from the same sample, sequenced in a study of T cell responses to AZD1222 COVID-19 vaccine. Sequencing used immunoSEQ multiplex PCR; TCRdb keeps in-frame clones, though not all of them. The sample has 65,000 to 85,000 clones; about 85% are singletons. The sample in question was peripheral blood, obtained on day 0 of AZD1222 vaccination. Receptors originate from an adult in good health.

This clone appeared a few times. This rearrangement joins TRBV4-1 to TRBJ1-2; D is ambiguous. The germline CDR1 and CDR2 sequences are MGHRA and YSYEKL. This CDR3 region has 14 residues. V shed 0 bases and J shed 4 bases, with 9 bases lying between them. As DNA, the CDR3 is TGCGCCAGCAGCCAAGATGAAGGGCCCTATGGCTACACCTTC. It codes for CASSQDEGPYGYTF.

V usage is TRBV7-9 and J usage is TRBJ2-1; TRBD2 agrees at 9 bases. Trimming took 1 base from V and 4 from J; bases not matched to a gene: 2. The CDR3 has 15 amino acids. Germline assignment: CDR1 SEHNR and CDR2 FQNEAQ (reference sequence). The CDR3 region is CASSLGSGGYNEQFF. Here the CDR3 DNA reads TGTGCCAGCAGCTTAGGTAGCGGGGGATACAATGAGCAGTTCTTC.

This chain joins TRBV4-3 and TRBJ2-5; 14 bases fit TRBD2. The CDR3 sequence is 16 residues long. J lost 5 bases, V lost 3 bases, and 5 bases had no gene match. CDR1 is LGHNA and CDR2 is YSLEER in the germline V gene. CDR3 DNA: TGCGCCAGCAGCCATGGGACTAGCGGGAGTTGGGAGACCCAGTACTTC. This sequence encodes CASSHGTSGSWETQYF.

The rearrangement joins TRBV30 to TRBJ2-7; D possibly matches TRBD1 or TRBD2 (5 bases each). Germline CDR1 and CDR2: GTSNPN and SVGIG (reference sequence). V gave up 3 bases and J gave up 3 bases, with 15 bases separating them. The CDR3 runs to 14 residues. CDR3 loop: CAWSGDLTFYEQYF. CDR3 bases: TGTGCCTGGAGCGGGGACCTAACCTTCTACGAGCAGTACTTC.

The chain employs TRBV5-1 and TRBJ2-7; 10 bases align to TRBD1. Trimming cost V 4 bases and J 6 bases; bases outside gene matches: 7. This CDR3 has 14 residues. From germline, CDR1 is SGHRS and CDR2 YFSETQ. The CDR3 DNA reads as TGCGCCAGCAGCCGGGACAGGGGATCCGTCGAGCAGTACTTC. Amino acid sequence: CASSRDRGSVEQYF.

CDR3: CASSPADTTGVNGYTF. In DNA form, the CDR3 reads TGTGCCAGCAGTCCAGCGGATACGACAGGGGTCAATGGCTACACCTTC. This rearrangement joins TRBV28 to TRBJ1-2; 8 bases fit TRBD1. The CDR3 is made up of 16 amino acids. The germline CDR1 and CDR2 sequences are MDHEN and SYDVKM. J gave up 6 bases and V 5 bases, and 14 bases lay outside the gene matches.

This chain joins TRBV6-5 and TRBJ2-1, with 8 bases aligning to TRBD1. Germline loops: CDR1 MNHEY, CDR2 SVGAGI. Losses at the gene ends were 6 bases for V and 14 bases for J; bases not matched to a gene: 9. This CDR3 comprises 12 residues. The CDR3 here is CASRTGQGGKFF. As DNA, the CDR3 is TGTGCCAGCAGGACCGGACAGGGTGGGAAGTTCTTC.

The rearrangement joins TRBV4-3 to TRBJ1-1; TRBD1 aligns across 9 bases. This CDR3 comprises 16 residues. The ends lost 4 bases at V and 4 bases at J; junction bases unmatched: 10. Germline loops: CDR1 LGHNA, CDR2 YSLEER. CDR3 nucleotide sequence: TGCGCCAGCAGCCGGGACAGGGTACGATTAGGCACTGAAGCTTTCTTT. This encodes CASSRDRVRLGTEAFF.

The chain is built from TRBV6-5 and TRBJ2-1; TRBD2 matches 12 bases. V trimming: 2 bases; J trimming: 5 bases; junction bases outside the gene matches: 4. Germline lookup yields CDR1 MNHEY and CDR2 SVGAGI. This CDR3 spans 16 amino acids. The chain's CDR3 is CASSYSPSGGDNEQFF. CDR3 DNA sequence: TGTGCCAGCAGTTACAGCCCTAGCGGGGGGGACAATGAGCAGTTCTTC.

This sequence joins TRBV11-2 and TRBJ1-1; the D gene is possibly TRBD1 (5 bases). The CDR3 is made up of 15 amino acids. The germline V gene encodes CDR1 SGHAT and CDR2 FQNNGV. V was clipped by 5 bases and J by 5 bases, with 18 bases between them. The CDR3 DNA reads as TGTGCCAGCAGCGAGGGTCCCGGGTGGGGGACTGAAGCTTTCTTT. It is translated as CASSEGPGWGTEAFF.

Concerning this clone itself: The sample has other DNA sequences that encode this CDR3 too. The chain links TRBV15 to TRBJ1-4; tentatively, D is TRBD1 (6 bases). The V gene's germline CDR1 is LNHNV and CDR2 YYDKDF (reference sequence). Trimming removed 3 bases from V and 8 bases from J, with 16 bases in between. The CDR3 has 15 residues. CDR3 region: CATSRGGQGGEKLFF. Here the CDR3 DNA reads TGTGCCACCAGCAGGGGGGGGCAGGGTGGAGAAAAACTGTTTTTT.

CDR3 sequence reads: CASRRQGANSPLHF. For the CDR3, the DNA is TGTGCCAGCAGGCGACAGGGGGCTAATTCACCCCTCCACTTT. The chain is built from TRBV6-5 and TRBJ1-6; TRBD1 agrees at 10 bases. Germline V lookup: CDR1 MNHEY, CDR2 SVGAGI. This CDR3 comprises 14 residues. V lost 6 bases to trimming and J lost 6 bases; unmatched junction nucleotides: 2.

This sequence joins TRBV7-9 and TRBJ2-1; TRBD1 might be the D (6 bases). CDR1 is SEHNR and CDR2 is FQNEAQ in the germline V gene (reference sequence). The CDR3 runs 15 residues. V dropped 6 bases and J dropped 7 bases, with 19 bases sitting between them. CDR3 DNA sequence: TGTGCCAGCAGGAAACAGGGTGGTTACGGGAATGAGCAGTTCTTC. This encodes CASRKQGGYGNEQFF. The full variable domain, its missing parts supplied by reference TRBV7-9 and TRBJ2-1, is DTGVSQNPRHKITKRGQNVTFRCDPISEHNRLYWYRQTLGQGPEFLTYFQNEAQLEKSRLLSDRFSAERPKGSFSTLEIQRTEQGDSAMYLCASRKQGGYGNEQFFGPGTRLTVL.

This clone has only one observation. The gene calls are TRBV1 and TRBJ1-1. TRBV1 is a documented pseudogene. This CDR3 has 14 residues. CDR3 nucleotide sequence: TGCACCAGCAGCCAAAGGCCGGGGAACACTGAAGCTTTCTTT. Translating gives CTSSQRPGNTEAFF.